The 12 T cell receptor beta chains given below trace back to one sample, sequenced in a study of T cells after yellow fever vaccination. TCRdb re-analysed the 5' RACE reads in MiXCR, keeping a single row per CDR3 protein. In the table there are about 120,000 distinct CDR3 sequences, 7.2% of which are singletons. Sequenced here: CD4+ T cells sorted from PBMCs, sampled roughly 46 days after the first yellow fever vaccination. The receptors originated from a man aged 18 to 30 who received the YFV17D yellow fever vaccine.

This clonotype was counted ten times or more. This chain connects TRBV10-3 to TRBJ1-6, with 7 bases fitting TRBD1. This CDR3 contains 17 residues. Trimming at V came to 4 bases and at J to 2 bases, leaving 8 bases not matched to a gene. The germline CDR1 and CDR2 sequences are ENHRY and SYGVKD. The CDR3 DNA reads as TGTGCCATCAGTGGAGCGACAGGGAACACCTATAATTCACCCCTCCACTTT. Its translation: CAISGATGNTYNSPLHF.

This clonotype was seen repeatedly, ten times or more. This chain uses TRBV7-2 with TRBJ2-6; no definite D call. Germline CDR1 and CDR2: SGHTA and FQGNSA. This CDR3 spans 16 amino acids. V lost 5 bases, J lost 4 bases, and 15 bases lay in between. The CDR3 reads CASSARILTGANVLTF. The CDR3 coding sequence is TGTGCCAGCAGCGCTCGGATACTCACCGGGGCCAACGTCCTGACTTTC.

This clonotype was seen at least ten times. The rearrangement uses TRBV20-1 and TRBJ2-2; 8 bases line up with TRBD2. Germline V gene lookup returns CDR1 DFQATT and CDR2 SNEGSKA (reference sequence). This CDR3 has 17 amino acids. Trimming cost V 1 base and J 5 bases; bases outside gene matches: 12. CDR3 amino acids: CSARVPRGGSRTGELFF. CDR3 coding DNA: TGCAGTGCTAGAGTACCTCGGGGGGGGTCGAGGACCGGGGAGCTGTTTTTT.

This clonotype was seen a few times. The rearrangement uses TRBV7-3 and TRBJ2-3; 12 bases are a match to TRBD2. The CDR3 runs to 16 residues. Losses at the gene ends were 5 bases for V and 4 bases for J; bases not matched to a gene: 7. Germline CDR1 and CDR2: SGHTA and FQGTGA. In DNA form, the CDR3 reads TGTGCCAGCAGCCCACCTAGCGGGGGGGGTCCAGATACGCAGTATTTT. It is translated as CASSPPSGGGPDTQYF.

The CDR3 sequence: CASSLDTGRTGELFF. The CDR3 nucleotides are TGTGCCAGCAGCTTAGATACGGGGCGGACCGGGGAGCTGTTTTTT. V gene TRBV7-2 combines with J gene TRBJ2-2; D might be TRBD1 or TRBD2, each matching 5 bases. CDR3 length equals 15 residues. Germline-derived CDR1 and CDR2 are SGHTA and FQGNSA. The germline V and J ends were trimmed by 1 base and 5 bases, with 11 bases remaining between them.

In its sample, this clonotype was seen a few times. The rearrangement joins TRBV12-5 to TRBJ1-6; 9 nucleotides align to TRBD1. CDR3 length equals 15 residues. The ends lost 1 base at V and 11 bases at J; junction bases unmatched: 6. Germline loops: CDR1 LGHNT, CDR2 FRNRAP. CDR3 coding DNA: TGTGCTAGTGGTTTGGAGGACAGGGGTGCTACACCCCTCCACTTT. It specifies CASGLEDRGATPLHF.

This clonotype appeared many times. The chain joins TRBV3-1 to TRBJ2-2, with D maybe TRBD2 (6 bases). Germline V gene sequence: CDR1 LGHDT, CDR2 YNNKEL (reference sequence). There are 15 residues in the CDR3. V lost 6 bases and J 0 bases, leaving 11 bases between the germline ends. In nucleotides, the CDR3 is TGTGCCAGCAGACGATCTAGCGCGAACACCGGGGAGCTGTTTTTT. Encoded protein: CASRRSSANTGELFF.

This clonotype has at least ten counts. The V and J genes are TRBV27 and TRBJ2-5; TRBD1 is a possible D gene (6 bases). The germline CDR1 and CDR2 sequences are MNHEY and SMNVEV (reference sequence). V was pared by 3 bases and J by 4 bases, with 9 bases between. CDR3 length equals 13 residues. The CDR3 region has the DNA TGTGCCAGCAGTTTCGACAGGATAGAGACCCAGTACTTC. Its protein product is CASSFDRIETQYF.

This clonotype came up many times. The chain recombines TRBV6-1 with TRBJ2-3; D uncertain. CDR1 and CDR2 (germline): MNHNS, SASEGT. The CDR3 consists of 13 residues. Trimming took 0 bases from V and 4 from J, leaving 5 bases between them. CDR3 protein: CASSEASPDTQYF. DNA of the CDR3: TGTGCCAGCAGTGAAGCTAGTCCAGATACGCAGTATTTT.

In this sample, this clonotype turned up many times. CDR3 bases: TGCGCCACCCCTCTTTGGGAACCACGGGGACCGCAGTATTTT. Translating gives CATPLWEPRGPQYF. This chain joins TRBV5-1 and TRBJ2-3; D tentatively fits TRBD1 or TRBD2 (5 bases each). The CDR3 has 14 amino acids. Trimming removed 9 bases at V and 10 bases at J, with 24 bases between. CDR1 and CDR2 (germline): SGHRS, YFSETQ.

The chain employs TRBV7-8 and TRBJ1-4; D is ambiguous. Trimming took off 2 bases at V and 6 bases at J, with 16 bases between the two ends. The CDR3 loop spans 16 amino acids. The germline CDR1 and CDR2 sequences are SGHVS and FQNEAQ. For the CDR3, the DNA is TGTGCCAGCAGCTTATACCGGGTCCCAGCCCATGAAAAACTGTTTTTT. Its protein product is CASSLYRVPAHEKLFF.

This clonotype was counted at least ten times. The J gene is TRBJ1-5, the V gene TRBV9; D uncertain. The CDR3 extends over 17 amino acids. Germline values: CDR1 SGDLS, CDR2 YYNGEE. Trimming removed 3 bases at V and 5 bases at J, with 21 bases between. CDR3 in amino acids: CASSGHSPWTPDQPQHF. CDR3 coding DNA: TGTGCCAGCAGCGGACACAGTCCGTGGACTCCCGATCAGCCCCAGCATTTT.